This T cell receptor (beta chain) was captured in a study of PD-1 blockade in classical Hodgkin lymphoma. Study outcomes and limitations: The repertoire differences lack a defined cause, possibly disease activity or prior therapy. A reduction in baseline TCR diversity was reportedly seen in newly diagnosed patients relative to healthy donors.

CDR1 is LGHNA, CDR2 YNFKEQ, per germline. CDR3 size: 15 residues. Trimming took 0 bases from V and 6 from J, leaving 13 bases between them. Regarding time point: newly diagnosed, previously untreated cHL patient sample. The study purified CD4+ T cells from thawed PBMCs using magnetic negative selection. Peripheral samples used as comparators were newly diagnosed, untreated classical Hodgkin lymphoma PBMCs. Of note for this clone: What it binds is not known.

Repertoires were generated with immunoSEQ multiplex PCR, while TCRdb's copy carries only in-frame clones and drops some. This sample has about 23,000 clones, with roughly 87% found just once. The TCR originated in a human donor with classical Hodgkin lymphoma. The chain couples TRBV4-2 to TRBJ2-3; D unclear. Sequences were obtained from CD4+ T cells from blood. The CDR3 DNA reads as TGTGCCAGCAGCCAAGACGCCGGCTCCCCGGATACGCAGTATTTT. Translated: CASSQDAGSPDTQYF.